Listed below are T cell receptor beta chains from one sample, sequenced in a study of radiation and T cells in renal cell carcinoma. Profiling relied on immunoSEQ multiplex PCR, and the TCRdb table lists in-frame clones only, not all of them. Altogether about 78,000 clones are present, 80% to 90% being singletons, with the ten largest covering roughly 6%. This specimen consisted of blood, obtained from a patient whose treatment included radiotherapy and nephrectomy. The origin of the receptors is a woman in her seventies with renal cell carcinoma. The CDR3 runs from the conserved cysteine through the conserved F or W. Each record gives: D gene, clone size, V gene, J gene, CDR3 protein, CDR3 DNA. A D gene is named only where the DNA matches it firmly. Not all rows give a size; the values are once, few, many and, for expanded clones, a class.

d_gene: NA
abundance: NA
v_gene: TRBV28
j_gene: TRBJ1-2
CDR3aa: CASSSSRNYGYTF
CDR3nt: TGTGCCAGCAGTTCTTCTCGAAACTATGGCTACACCTTC

d_gene: NA
abundance: once
v_gene: TRBV9
j_gene: TRBJ2-2
CDR3aa: CASSPLIGGTGELFF
CDR3nt: TGTGCCAGCAGTCCCCTGATAGGGGGGACCGGGGAGCTGTTTTTT

d_gene: TRBD2
abundance: NA
v_gene: TRBV5-4
j_gene: TRBJ2-5
CDR3aa: CASSLLAGAQETQYF
CDR3nt: TGTGCCAGCAGCCTATTAGCGGGAGCACAAGAGACCCAGTACTTC

d_gene: NA
abundance: NA
v_gene: TRBV30
j_gene: TRBJ2-7
CDR3aa: CAWSTRSGQKYF
CDR3nt: TGTGCCTGGAGTACCCGGAGCGGGCAGAAGTACTTC

d_gene: TRBD2
abundance: NA
v_gene: TRBV19
j_gene: TRBJ2-3
CDR3aa: CASSIGPAGDTDTQYF
CDR3nt: TGTGCCAGTAGTATAGGCCCAGCGGGGGACACAGATACGCAGTATTTT

d_gene: NA
abundance: NA
v_gene: TRBV11-2
j_gene: TRBJ2-1
CDR3aa: CASNQGYNEQFF
CDR3nt: TGTGCCAGCAACCAGGGGTACAATGAGCAGTTCTTC

d_gene: NA
abundance: NA
v_gene: TRBV25-1
j_gene: TRBJ2-5
CDR3aa: CASSDLRGGLQKTQYF
CDR3nt: TGTGCCAGCAGCGATTTGAGGGGGGGGCTTCAAAAAACCCAGTACTTC

d_gene: NA
abundance: NA
v_gene: TRBV30
j_gene: TRBJ2-7
CDR3aa: CAWNGQLAYEQYF
CDR3nt: TGTGCCTGGAATGGGCAGTTAGCCTACGAGCAGTACTTC

d_gene: TRBD2
abundance: NA
v_gene: TRBV4-3
j_gene: TRBJ2-3
CDR3aa: CASSQVAGFTDTQYF
CDR3nt: TGCGCCAGCAGCCAAGTAGCGGGTTTCACAGATACGCAGTATTTT

d_gene: TRBD1
abundance: NA
v_gene: TRBV7-9
j_gene: TRBJ1-2
CDR3aa: CASSLAEGQGIRGYTF
CDR3nt: TGTGCCAGCAGCTTAGCGGAAGGACAGGGAATCAGGGGCTACACCTTC

d_gene: TRBD1
abundance: NA
v_gene: TRBV5-8
j_gene: TRBJ1-1
CDR3aa: CASSPDRGRLNTEAFF
CDR3nt: TGTGCCAGCAGCCCTGACAGGGGGCGTTTGAACACTGAAGCTTTCTTT

d_gene: TRBD1
abundance: NA
v_gene: TRBV19
j_gene: TRBJ1-4
CDR3aa: CASSRDRGNEKLFF
CDR3nt: TGTGCCAGTAGTAGAGACAGGGGTAATGAAAAACTGTTTTTT

d_gene: TRBD1
abundance: few
v_gene: TRBV6-4
j_gene: TRBJ2-1
CDR3aa: CASREDRGSYNEQFF
CDR3nt: TGTGCCAGCAGGGAAGACAGGGGGTCGTACAATGAGCAGTTCTTC

d_gene: NA
abundance: NA
v_gene: TRBV7-3
j_gene: TRBJ1-3
CDR3aa: CASSSGQFGNTIYF
CDR3nt: TGTGCCAGCAGCTCTGGACAGTTTGGAAACACCATATATTTT

d_gene: NA
abundance: once
v_gene: TRBV10-3
j_gene: TRBJ1-1
CDR3aa: CAISEPGTGNTEAFF
CDR3nt: TGTGCCATCAGTGAGCCCGGGACCGGTAACACTGAAGCTTTCTTT

d_gene: NA
abundance: NA
v_gene: TRBV7-9
j_gene: TRBJ1-4
CDR3aa: CASSLDSVNEKLFF
CDR3nt: TGTGCCAGCAGCTTAGACAGCGTAAATGAAAAACTGTTTTTT

d_gene: TRBD1
abundance: NA
v_gene: TRBV5-6
j_gene: TRBJ2-3
CDR3aa: CASSLLQGVTDTQYF
CDR3nt: TGTGCCAGCAGCTTGCTCCAGGGGGTTACAGATACGCAGTATTTT

d_gene: TRBD1
abundance: NA
v_gene: TRBV6-5
j_gene: TRBJ1-2
CDR3aa: CATLLTGAGGYTF
CDR3nt: TGTGCCACTCTTCTGACAGGGGCGGGTGGCTACACCTTC

d_gene: NA
abundance: NA
v_gene: TRBV28
j_gene: TRBJ2-7
CDR3aa: CASNGRSQGARNEQYF
CDR3nt: TGTGCCAGCAACGGGAGGAGTCAGGGGGCAAGGAACGAGCAGTACTTC

d_gene: NA
abundance: NA
v_gene: TRBV4-2
j_gene: TRBJ1-2
CDR3aa: CASSQDQSGYTF
CDR3nt: TGTGCCAGCAGCCAAGATCAAAGTGGCTACACCTTC

d_gene: TRBD2
abundance: NA
v_gene: TRBV7-2
j_gene: TRBJ2-6
CDR3aa: CASRPSGGSGANVLTF
CDR3nt: TGTGCCAGCAGGCCTAGCGGGGGTTCTGGGGCCAACGTCCTGACTTTC

d_gene: NA
abundance: NA
v_gene: TRBV7-2
j_gene: TRBJ1-5
CDR3aa: CASSSSGSGGNQPQHF
CDR3nt: TGTGCCAGCAGCTCATCCGGGTCTGGGGGCAATCAGCCCCAGCATTTT

d_gene: TRBD1
abundance: NA
v_gene: TRBV18
j_gene: TRBJ2-3
CDR3aa: CASSVFDRGTDTQYF
CDR3nt: TGTGCCAGCTCCGTATTCGACAGGGGGACAGATACGCAGTATTTT

d_gene: NA
abundance: NA
v_gene: TRBV30
j_gene: TRBJ1-6
CDR3aa: CAWSEGRSPLHF
CDR3nt: TGTGCCTGGAGTGAGGGGCGTTCACCCCTCCACTTT

d_gene: NA
abundance: NA
v_gene: TRBV5-1
j_gene: TRBJ2-3
CDR3aa: CASSLVLSRGGITDTQYF
CDR3nt: TGCGCCAGCAGCTTGGTGTTGTCTAGAGGAGGTATCACAGATACGCAGTATTTT

d_gene: NA
abundance: NA
v_gene: TRBV7-2
j_gene: TRBJ1-5
CDR3aa: CASSLGSGNQPQHF
CDR3nt: TGTGCCAGCAGCTTAGGGTCCGGGAATCAGCCCCAGCATTTT

d_gene: NA
abundance: once
v_gene: TRBV6-5
j_gene: TRBJ1-2
CDR3aa: CASSREQGLQGGYTF
CDR3nt: TGTGCCAGCAGCCGCGAACAGGGACTCCAGGGTGGCTACACCTTC

d_gene: TRBD2
abundance: once
v_gene: TRBV30
j_gene: TRBJ2-5
CDR3aa: CAWTPGGGGQETQYF
CDR3nt: TGTGCCTGGACCCCCGGAGGCGGGGGACAAGAGACCCAGTACTTC

d_gene: NA
abundance: NA
v_gene: TRBV5-6
j_gene: TRBJ2-2
CDR3aa: CASNLIGFANTGELFF
CDR3nt: TGTGCCAGCAACCTTATTGGCTTCGCGAACACCGGGGAGCTGTTTTTT

d_gene: NA
abundance: NA
v_gene: TRBV4-1
j_gene: TRBJ1-5
CDR3aa: CASKKTGFGQPQHF
CDR3nt: TGCGCCAGCAAAAAGACAGGTTTCGGCCAGCCCCAGCATTTT

d_gene: TRBD2
abundance: NA
v_gene: TRBV5-1
j_gene: TRBJ2-2
CDR3aa: CASSLRTSGGANTGELFF
CDR3nt: TGCGCCAGCAGCTTGAGGACTAGCGGGGGCGCGAACACCGGGGAGCTGTTTTTT

d_gene: NA
abundance: NA
v_gene: TRBV28
j_gene: TRBJ1-2
CDR3aa: CASSLLTHYGYTF
CDR3nt: TGTGCCAGCAGTTTATTGACGCACTATGGCTACACCTTC

d_gene: NA
abundance: NA
v_gene: TRBV28
j_gene: TRBJ1-1
CDR3aa: CATNLAQGLGTEAFF
CDR3nt: TGTGCCACCAACCTTGCACAGGGCCTAGGTACTGAAGCTTTCTTT

d_gene: NA
abundance: NA
v_gene: TRBV5-1
j_gene: TRBJ1-5
CDR3aa: CASSLESTNQPQHF
CDR3nt: TGCGCCAGCAGCTTGGAGTCTACCAATCAGCCCCAGCATTTT

d_gene: NA
abundance: NA
v_gene: TRBV7-9
j_gene: TRBJ1-6
CDR3aa: CASSLGRGGNSPLHF
CDR3nt: TGTGCCAGCAGCTTAGGAAGGGGTGGTAATTCACCCCTCCACTTT

d_gene: NA
abundance: NA
v_gene: TRBV11-3
j_gene: TRBJ1-3
CDR3aa: CASSFGQPKISGNTIYF
CDR3nt: TGTGCCAGCAGCTTCGGACAGCCTAAAATCTCTGGAAACACCATATATTTT

d_gene: NA
abundance: NA
v_gene: TRBV5-1
j_gene: TRBJ2-3
CDR3aa: CASIDYNTDTQYF
CDR3nt: TGCGCCAGCATCGACTACAACACAGATACGCAGTATTTT

d_gene: NA
abundance: few
v_gene: TRBV4-1
j_gene: TRBJ1-1
CDR3aa: CASSLDRRNTEAFF
CDR3nt: TGCGCCAGCAGCCTTGACAGGAGGAACACTGAAGCTTTCTTT

d_gene: TRBD1
abundance: NA
v_gene: TRBV28
j_gene: TRBJ1-5
CDR3aa: CASSSRQGNQPQHF
CDR3nt: TGTGCCAGCAGTTCTCGACAGGGGAATCAGCCCCAGCATTTT

d_gene: NA
abundance: NA
v_gene: TRBV7-9
j_gene: TRBJ2-7
CDR3aa: CASSYLKEQYF
CDR3nt: TGTGCCAGCAGCTACTTAAAAGAGCAGTACTTC

d_gene: NA
abundance: NA
v_gene: TRBV30
j_gene: TRBJ1-3
CDR3aa: CAWSPTRASGNTIYF
CDR3nt: TGTGCCTGGAGTCCGACCCGAGCATCTGGAAACACCATATATTTT

d_gene: TRBD1
abundance: once
v_gene: TRBV9
j_gene: TRBJ1-1
CDR3aa: CASSVAQGAPEAFF
CDR3nt: TGTGCCAGCAGCGTAGCACAGGGGGCGCCTGAAGCTTTCTTT

d_gene: TRBD2
abundance: NA
v_gene: TRBV5-1
j_gene: TRBJ2-5
CDR3aa: CASRGLGRTSGGQETQYF
CDR3nt: TGCGCCAGCAGGGGCCTGGGTAGGACTAGCGGGGGACAAGAGACCCAGTACTTC

d_gene: NA
abundance: NA
v_gene: TRBV4-1
j_gene: TRBJ2-4
CDR3aa: CASSQEFSGLQNIQYF
CDR3nt: TGCGCCAGCAGCCAAGAGTTTTCGGGGCTCCAAAACATTCAGTACTTC

d_gene: TRBD1
abundance: NA
v_gene: TRBV7-9
j_gene: TRBJ2-7
CDR3aa: CASSVTGTGVGYEQYF
CDR3nt: TGTGCCAGCAGCGTGACCGGGACAGGGGTTGGTTACGAGCAGTACTTC

d_gene: TRBD1
abundance: NA
v_gene: TRBV30
j_gene: TRBJ1-2
CDR3aa: CAWSVTGGAPGYTF
CDR3nt: TGTGCCTGGAGTGTTACAGGGGGCGCGCCCGGCTACACCTTC

d_gene: NA
abundance: NA
v_gene: TRBV14
j_gene: TRBJ1-1
CDR3aa: CASSQVRRGSAKNTEAFF
CDR3nt: TGTGCCAGCAGCCAAGTCCGAAGGGGGTCCGCGAAGAACACTGAAGCTTTCTTT

d_gene: NA
abundance: NA
v_gene: TRBV9
j_gene: TRBJ1-2
CDR3aa: CASSVEADYGYTF
CDR3nt: TGTGCCAGCAGCGTAGAGGCAGACTATGGCTACACCTTC

d_gene: NA
abundance: NA
v_gene: TRBV5-6
j_gene: TRBJ1-5
CDR3aa: CASSFMGGLGQPQHF
CDR3nt: TGTGCCAGCAGCTTTATGGGGGGATTAGGTCAGCCCCAGCATTTT

d_gene: NA
abundance: NA
v_gene: TRBV19
j_gene: TRBJ2-2
CDR3aa: CASSTSQGSAGELFF
CDR3nt: TGTGCCAGTAGTACGTCCCAGGGTTCGGCCGGGGAGCTGTTTTTT

d_gene: TRBD1
abundance: NA
v_gene: TRBV2
j_gene: TRBJ1-4
CDR3aa: CASSEATGRNEKLFF
CDR3nt: TGTGCCAGCAGTGAAGCGACAGGGCGTAATGAAAAACTGTTTTTT

d_gene: NA
abundance: NA
v_gene: TRBV11-2
j_gene: TRBJ1-3
CDR3aa: CASSLKPLNSGNTIYF
CDR3nt: TGTGCCAGCAGCTTAAAACCCCTTAACTCTGGAAACACCATATATTTT

d_gene: NA
abundance: NA
v_gene: TRBV5-1
j_gene: TRBJ2-3
CDR3aa: CASRLEPGGEGTDTQYF
CDR3nt: TGCGCCAGCAGATTAGAACCTGGCGGGGAGGGCACAGATACGCAGTATTTT

d_gene: TRBD1
abundance: NA
v_gene: TRBV7-9
j_gene: TRBJ2-7
CDR3aa: CASSSPGQGYEQYF
CDR3nt: TGTGCCAGCAGCTCACCGGGACAGGGCTACGAGCAGTACTTC

d_gene: NA
abundance: NA
v_gene: TRBV13
j_gene: TRBJ2-5
CDR3aa: CASSLGMPGPGQETQYF
CDR3nt: TGTGCCAGCAGCTTAGGTATGCCGGGACCCGGTCAAGAGACCCAGTACTTC

d_gene: NA
abundance: NA
v_gene: TRBV15
j_gene: TRBJ2-5
CDR3aa: CATSRDQGRKTQYF
CDR3nt: TGTGCCACCAGCAGAGATCAGGGGAGGAAGACCCAGTACTTC

d_gene: NA
abundance: NA
v_gene: TRBV9
j_gene: TRBJ2-1
CDR3aa: CASSVDSLSYNEQFF
CDR3nt: TGTGCCAGCAGCGTAGATTCTCTCTCCTACAATGAGCAGTTCTTC

d_gene: NA
abundance: NA
v_gene: TRBV28
j_gene: TRBJ1-1
CDR3aa: CASSLQDRNTEAFF
CDR3nt: TGTGCCAGCAGTTTACAGGACAGGAACACTGAAGCTTTCTTT

d_gene: TRBD1
abundance: NA
v_gene: TRBV11-2
j_gene: TRBJ2-2
CDR3aa: CASSLGGQGDTGELFF
CDR3nt: TGTGCCAGCAGCTTAGGGGGACAGGGGGACACCGGGGAGCTGTTTTTT

d_gene: TRBD1
abundance: once
v_gene: TRBV6-6
j_gene: TRBJ1-2
CDR3aa: CASSYPGTAARGYTF
CDR3nt: TGTGCCAGCAGTTACCCCGGGACAGCTGCTAGGGGCTACACCTTC